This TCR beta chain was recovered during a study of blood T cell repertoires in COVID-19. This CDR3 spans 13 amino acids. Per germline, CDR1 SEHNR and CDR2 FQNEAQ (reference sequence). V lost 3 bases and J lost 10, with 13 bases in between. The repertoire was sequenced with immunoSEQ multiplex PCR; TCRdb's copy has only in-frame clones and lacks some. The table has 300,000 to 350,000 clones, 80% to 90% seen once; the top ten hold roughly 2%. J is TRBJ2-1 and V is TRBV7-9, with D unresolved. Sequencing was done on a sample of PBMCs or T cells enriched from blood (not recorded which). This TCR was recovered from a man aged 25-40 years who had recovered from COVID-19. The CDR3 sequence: CASSLLSVGEQFF. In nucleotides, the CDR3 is TGTGCCAGCAGCTTGCTCTCCGTCGGGGAGCAGTTCTTC.